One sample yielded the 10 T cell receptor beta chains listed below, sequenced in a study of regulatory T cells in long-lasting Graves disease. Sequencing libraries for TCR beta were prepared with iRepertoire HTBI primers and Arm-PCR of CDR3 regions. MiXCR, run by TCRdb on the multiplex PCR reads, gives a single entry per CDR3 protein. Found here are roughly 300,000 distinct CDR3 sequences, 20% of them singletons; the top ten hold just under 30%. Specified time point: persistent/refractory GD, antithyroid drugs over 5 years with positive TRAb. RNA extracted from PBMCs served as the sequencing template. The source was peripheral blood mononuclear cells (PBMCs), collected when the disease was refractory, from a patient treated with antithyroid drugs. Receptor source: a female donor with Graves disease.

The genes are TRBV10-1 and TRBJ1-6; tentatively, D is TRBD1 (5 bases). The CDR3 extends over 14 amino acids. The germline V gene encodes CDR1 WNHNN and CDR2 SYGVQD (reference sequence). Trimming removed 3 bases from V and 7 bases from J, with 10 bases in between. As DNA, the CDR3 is TGCGCCAGCAGTGATCACAGGCGGAATTCACCCCTCCACTTT. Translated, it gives CASSDHRRNSPLHF.

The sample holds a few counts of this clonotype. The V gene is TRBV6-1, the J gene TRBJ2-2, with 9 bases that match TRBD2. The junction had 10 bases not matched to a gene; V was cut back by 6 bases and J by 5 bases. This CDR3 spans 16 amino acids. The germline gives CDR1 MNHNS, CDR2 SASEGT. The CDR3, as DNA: TGTGCCAGCAGCACAACTAGCGGGCTAAGGACCGGGGAGCTGTTTTTT. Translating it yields CASSTTSGLRTGELFF.

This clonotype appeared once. CDR3: CSARDWGTDGYTF. CDR3 sequence (DNA): TGCAGTGCTAGAGATTGGGGGACCGATGGCTACACCTTC. The chain joins TRBV20-1 to TRBJ1-2; tentative D call: TRBD1 (5 bases). Between the trimmed V and J ends, which lost 0 bases and 6 bases, there was a span of 11 bases. The CDR3 runs 13 residues. Germline assignment: CDR1 DFQATT and CDR2 SNEGSKA (reference sequence).

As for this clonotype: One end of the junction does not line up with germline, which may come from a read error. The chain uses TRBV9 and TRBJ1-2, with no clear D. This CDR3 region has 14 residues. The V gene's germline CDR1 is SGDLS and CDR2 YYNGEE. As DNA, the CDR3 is TGTGCCAGCACGGTGGGCTCAAATAACTATGGCCACACCTTC. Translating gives CASTVGSNNYGHTF.

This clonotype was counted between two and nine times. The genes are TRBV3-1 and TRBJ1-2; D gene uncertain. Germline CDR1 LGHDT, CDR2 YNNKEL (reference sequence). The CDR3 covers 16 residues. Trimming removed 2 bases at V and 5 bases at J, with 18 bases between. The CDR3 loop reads CASSQHKDPFSYGYTF. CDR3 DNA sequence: TGTGCCAGCAGCCAACATAAGGACCCCTTTTCATATGGCTACACCTTC.

The CDR3 loop is CASSPGLAGGFF. The CDR3, as DNA: TGTGCCAGCAGTCCGGGACTAGCGGGAGGGTTCTTC. The genes are TRBV6-1 and TRBJ2-1, with TRBD2 matching 15 bases. The trim removed 5 bases at V and 15 bases at J, leaving 2 bases unmatched. Germline loops: CDR1 MNHNS, CDR2 SASEGT. The length of the CDR3 is 12 residues.

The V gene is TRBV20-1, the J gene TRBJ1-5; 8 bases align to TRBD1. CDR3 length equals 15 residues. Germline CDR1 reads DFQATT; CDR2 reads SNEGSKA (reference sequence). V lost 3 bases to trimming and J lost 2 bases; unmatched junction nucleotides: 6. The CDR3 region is CSARGGTGRNQPQHF. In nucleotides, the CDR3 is TGCAGTGCTAGGGGGGGGACAGGCCGCAATCAGCCCCAGCATTTT.

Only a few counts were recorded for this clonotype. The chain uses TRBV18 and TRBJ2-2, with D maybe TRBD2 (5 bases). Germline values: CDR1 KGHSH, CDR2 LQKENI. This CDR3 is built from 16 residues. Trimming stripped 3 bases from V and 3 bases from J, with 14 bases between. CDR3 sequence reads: CASSPRGGRDTGELFF. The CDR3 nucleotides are TGTGCCAGCTCACCCCGAGGAGGCCGTGACACCGGGGAGCTGTTTTTT.

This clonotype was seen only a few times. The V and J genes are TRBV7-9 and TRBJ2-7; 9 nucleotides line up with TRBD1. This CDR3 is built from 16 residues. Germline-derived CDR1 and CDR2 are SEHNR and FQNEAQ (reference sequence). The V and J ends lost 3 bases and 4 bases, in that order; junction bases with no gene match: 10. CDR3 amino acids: CASSLSLGQGSYEQYF. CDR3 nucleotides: TGTGCCAGCAGCTTGAGTTTGGGACAGGGTTCGTACGAGCAGTACTTC. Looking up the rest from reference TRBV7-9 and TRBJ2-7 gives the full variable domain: DTGVSQNPRHKITKRGQNVTFRCDPISEHNRLYWYRQTLGQGPEFLTYFQNEAQLEKSRLLSDRFSAERPKGSFSTLEIQRTEQGDSAMYLCASSLSLGQGSYEQYFGPGTRLTVT.

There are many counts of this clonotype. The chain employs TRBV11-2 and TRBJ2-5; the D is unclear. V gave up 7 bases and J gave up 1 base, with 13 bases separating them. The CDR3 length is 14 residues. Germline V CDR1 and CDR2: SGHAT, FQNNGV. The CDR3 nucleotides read TGTGCCAGCACCCCCCCAGGTGTCCAAGAGACCCAGTACTTC. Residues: CASTPPGVQETQYF.